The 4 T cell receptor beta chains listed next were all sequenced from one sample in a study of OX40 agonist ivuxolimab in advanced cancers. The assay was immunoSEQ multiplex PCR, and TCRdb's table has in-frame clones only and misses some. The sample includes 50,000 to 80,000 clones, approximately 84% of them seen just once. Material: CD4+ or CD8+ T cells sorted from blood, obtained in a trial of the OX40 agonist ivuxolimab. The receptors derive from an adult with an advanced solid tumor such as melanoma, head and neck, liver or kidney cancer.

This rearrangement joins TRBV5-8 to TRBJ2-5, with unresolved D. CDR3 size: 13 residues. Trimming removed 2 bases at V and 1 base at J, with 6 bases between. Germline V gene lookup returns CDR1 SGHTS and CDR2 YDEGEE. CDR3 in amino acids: CASSLRAQETQYF. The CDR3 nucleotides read TGTGCCAGCAGCTTACGGGCCCAAGAGACCCAGTACTTC.

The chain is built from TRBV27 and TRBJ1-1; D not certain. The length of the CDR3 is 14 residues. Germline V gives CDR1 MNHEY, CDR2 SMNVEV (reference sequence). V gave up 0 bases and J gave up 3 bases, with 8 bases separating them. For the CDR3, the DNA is TGTGCCAGCAGTTTATCCAGGTCGGACACTGAAGCTTTCTTT. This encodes CASSLSRSDTEAFF.

The CDR3 nucleotides are TGTGCCAGCAGAGGACAGCCACGACGTAATGAAAAACTGTTTTTT. Translating it yields CASRGQPRRNEKLFF. This chain links TRBV2 with TRBJ1-4; D might be TRBD1 (6 bases). Trimming took 6 bases from V and 4 from J, leaving 15 bases between them. The CDR3 is made up of 15 amino acids. Germline V gene sequence: CDR1 SNHLY, CDR2 FYNNEI.

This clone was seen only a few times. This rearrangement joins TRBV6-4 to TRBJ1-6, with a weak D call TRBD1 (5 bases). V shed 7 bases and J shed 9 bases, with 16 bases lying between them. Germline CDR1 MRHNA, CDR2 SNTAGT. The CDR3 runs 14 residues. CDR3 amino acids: CASTRDSGISPLHF. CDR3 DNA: TGTGCCAGCACCCGGGACTCCGGCATTTCACCCCTCCACTTT.